This TCR beta chain emerged from a study of shared clonotypes between healthy human individuals. Deep was the level used in running the assay. Measured with immunoSEQ multiplex PCR; TCRdb has only the in-frame clones, and not every one. The sample lists about 490,000 clones; around 79% were seen once. All participating donors were Caucasian adults from Nashville, Tennessee. The V gene's germline CDR1 is SQVTM and CDR2 ANQGSEA. The CDR3 consists of 13 residues. Trimming removed 5 bases at V and 2 bases at J, with 10 bases between. V usage is TRBV29-1 and J usage is TRBJ1-5, with no clear D. The sequencing sample was made of PBMCs. The source of this sequence is a woman aged 40 to 50 in good health. Some clones in this sample may be carry-over from other donors' samples. The DNA for the CDR3 is TGCAGCGTTAAATTTGGGGGCAATCAGCCCCAGCATTTT. This encodes CSVKFGGNQPQHF.